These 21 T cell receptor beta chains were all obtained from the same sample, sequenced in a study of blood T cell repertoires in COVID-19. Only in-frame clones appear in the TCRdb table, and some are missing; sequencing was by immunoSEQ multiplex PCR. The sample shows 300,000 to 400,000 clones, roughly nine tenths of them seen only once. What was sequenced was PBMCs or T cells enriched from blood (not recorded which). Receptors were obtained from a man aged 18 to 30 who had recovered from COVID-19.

The CDR3 DNA sequence: TGTGCCAGCAGCCCTAGCTGGGTGATGACAGATACGCAGTATTTT. It encodes CASSPSWVMTDTQYF. The rearrangement uses TRBV7-2 and TRBJ2-3, with a possible D match to TRBD2 (5 bases). Germline CDR1 SGHTA, CDR2 FQGNSA. V was shortened by 5 bases and J by 3 bases, with 15 bases between the two germline ends. The CDR3 contains 15 residues.

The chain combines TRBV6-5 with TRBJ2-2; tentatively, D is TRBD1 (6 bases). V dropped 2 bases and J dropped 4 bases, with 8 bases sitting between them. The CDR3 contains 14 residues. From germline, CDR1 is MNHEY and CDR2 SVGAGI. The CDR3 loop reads CASSYGRGTGELFF. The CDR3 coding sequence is TGTGCCAGCAGTTACGGCAGGGGCACCGGGGAGCTGTTTTTT.

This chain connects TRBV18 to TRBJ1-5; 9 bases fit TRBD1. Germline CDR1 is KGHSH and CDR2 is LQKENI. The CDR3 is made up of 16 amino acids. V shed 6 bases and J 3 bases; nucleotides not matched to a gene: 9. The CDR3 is CASSPIGQGNNQPQHF. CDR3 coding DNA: TGTGCCAGCTCGCCCATAGGACAGGGGAACAATCAGCCCCAGCATTTT.

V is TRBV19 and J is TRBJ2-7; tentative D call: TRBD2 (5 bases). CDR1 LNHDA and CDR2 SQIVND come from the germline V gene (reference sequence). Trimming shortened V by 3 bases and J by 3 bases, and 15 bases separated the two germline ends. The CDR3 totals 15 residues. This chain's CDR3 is CASSIISTGNYEQYF. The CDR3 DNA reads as TGTGCCAGTAGTATTATTTCAACCGGGAACTACGAGCAGTACTTC.

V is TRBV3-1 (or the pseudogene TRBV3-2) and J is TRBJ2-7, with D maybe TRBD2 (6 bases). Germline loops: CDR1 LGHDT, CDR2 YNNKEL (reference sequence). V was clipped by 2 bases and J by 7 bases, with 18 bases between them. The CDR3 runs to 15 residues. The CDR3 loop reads CASSQSPRDSTEQYF. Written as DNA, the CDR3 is TGTGCCAGCAGCCAATCGCCCCGGGACTCGACAGAGCAGTACTTC.

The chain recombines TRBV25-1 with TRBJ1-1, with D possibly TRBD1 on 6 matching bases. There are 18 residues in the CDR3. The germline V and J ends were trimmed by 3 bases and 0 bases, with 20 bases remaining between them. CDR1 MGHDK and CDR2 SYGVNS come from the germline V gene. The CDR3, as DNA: TGTGCCAGCAGTGAGAAAGAGGGGGTTTTGGTCATGAACACTGAAGCTTTCTTT. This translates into CASSEKEGVLVMNTEAFF. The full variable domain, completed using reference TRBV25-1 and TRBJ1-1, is EADIYQTPRYLVIGTGKKITLECSQTMGHDKMYWYQQDPGMELHLIHYSYGVNSTEKGDLSSESTVSRIRTEHFPLTLESARPSHTSQYLCASSEKEGVLVMNTEAFFGQGTRLTVV.

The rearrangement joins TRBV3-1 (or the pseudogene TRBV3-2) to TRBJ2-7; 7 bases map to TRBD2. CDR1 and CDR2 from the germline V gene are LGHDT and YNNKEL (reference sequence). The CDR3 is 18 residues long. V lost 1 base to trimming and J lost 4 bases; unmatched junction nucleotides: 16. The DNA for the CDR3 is TGTGCCAGCAGCCAAGTAAGAGGGCCCGGGACTAACGTATACGAGCAGTACTTC. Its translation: CASSQVRGPGTNVYEQYF.

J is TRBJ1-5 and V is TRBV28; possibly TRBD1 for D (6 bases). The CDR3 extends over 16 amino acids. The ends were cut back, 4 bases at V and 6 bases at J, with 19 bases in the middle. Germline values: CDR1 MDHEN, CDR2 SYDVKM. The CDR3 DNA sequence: TGTGCCAGCAGTTCTCTTCAACAGGGTCTCGGTCAGCCCCAGCATTTT. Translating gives CASSSLQQGLGQPQHF.

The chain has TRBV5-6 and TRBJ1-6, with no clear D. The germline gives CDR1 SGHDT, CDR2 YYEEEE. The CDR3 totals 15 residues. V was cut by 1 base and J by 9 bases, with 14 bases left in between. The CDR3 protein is CASSLFGNVGSPLHF. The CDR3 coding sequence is TGTGCCAGCAGCTTGTTCGGGAACGTCGGTTCACCCCTCCACTTT.

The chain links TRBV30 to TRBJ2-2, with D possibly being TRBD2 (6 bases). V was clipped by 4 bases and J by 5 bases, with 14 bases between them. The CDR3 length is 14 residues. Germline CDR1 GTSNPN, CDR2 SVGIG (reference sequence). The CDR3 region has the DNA TGTGCCTGGAAGTACTGGAGGGAAACCGGGGAGCTGTTTTTT. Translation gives CAWKYWRETGELFF. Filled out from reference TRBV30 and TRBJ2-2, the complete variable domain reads SQTIHQWPATLVQPVGSPLSLECTVEGTSNPNLYWYRQAAGRGLQLLFYSVGIGQISSEVPQNLSASRPQDRQFILSSKKLLLSDSGFYLCAWKYWRETGELFFGEGSRLTVL.

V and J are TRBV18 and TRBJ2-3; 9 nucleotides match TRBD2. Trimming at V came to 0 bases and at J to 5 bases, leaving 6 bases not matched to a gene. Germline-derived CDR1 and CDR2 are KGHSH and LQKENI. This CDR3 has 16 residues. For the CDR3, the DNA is TGTGCCAGCTCACCACCGGGGCGGGGGGGCCTAGATACGCAGTATTTT. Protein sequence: CASSPPGRGGLDTQYF.

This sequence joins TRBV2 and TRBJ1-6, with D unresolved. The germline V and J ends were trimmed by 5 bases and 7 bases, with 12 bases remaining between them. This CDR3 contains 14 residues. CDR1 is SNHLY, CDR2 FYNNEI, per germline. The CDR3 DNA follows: TGTGCCAGCAGTTTGGAGGGCGTAAATTCACCCCTCCACTTT. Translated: CASSLEGVNSPLHF.

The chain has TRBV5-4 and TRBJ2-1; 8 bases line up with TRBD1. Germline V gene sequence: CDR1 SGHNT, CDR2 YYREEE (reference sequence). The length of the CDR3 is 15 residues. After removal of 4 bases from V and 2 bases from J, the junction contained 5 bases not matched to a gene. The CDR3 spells CASSQDRAPYNEQFF. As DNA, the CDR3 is TGTGCCAGCAGCCAGGACAGGGCCCCCTACAATGAGCAGTTCTTC.

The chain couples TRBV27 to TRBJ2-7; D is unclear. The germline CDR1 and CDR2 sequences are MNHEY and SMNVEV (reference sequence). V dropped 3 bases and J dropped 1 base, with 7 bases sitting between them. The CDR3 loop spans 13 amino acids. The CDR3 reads CASSLRFSYEQYF. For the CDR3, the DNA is TGTGCCAGCAGTTTGAGGTTTTCCTACGAGCAGTACTTC.

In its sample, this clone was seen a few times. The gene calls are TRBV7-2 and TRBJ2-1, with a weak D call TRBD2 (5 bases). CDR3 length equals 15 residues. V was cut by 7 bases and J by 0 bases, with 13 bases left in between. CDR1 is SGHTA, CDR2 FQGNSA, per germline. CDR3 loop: CASTLAGSSYNEQFF. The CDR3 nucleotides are TGTGCCAGCACCCTGGCTGGGAGCTCCTACAATGAGCAGTTCTTC. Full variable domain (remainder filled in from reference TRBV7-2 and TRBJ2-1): GAGVSQSPSNKVTEKGKDVELRCDPISGHTALYWYRQSLGQGLEFLIYFQGNSAPDKSGLPSDRFSAERTGGSVSTLTIQRTQQEDSAVYLCASTLAGSSYNEQFFGPGTRLTVL.

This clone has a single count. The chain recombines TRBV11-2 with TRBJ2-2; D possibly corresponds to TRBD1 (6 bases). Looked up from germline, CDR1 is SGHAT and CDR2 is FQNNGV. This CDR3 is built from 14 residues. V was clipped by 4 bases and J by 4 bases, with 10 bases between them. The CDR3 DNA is TGTGCCAGCAGCTCCGGACAGTTCACCGGGGAGCTGTTTTTT. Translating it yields CASSSGQFTGELFF. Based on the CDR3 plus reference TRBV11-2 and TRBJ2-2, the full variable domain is EAGVAQSPRYKIIEKRQSVAFWCNPISGHATLYWYQQILGQGPKLLIQFQNNGVVDDSQLPKDRFSAERLKGVDSTLKIQPAKLEDSAVYLCASSSGQFTGELFFGEGSRLTVL.

The DNA of the CDR3 is TGTGCCAGCAGCTTATATCGCCTAGCGGGCCTCACAGATACGCAGTATTTT. Residues: CASSLYRLAGLTDTQYF. V is TRBV7-9 and J is TRBJ2-3; 8 nucleotides match TRBD2. Per the germline V gene, CDR1 is SEHNR and CDR2 is FQNEAQ (reference sequence). V was clipped by 2 bases and J by 2 bases; unmatched bases: 9. The CDR3 contains 17 residues.

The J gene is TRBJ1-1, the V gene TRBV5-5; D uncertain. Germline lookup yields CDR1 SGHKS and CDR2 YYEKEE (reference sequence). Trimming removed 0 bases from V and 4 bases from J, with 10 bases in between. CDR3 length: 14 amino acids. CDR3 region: CASSLAGLSTEAFF. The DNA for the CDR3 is TGTGCCAGCAGCTTGGCCGGGTTATCCACTGAAGCTTTCTTT.

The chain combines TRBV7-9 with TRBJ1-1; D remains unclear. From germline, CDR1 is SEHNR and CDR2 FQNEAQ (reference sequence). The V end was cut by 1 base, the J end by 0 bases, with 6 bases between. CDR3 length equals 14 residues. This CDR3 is CASSLDKLNTEAFF. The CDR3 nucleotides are TGTGCCAGCAGCTTAGACAAACTGAACACTGAAGCTTTCTTT.

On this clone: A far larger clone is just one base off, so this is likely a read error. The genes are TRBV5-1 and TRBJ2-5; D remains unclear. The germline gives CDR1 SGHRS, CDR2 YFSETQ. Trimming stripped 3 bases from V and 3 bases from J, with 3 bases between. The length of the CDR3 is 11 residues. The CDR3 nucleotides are TGCGCCAGCAGCTACAAAGAGACCCAGTACTTC. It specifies CASSYKETQYF.

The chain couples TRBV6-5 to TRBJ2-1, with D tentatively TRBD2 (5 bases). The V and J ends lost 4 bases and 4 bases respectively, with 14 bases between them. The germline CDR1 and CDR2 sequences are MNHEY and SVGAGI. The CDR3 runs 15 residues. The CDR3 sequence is CASSFLLTGYNEQFF. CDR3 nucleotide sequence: TGTGCCAGCAGTTTCCTCCTGACGGGGTACAATGAGCAGTTCTTC.